The sequence of this T cell receptor beta chain was determined in a study of OX40 agonist ivuxolimab in advanced cancers. Germline V gives CDR1 SGHTA, CDR2 FQGTGA. V shed 4 bases, J shed 0 bases, and the junction held 2 bases outside the gene matches. This CDR3 is built from 15 residues. Sequenced by immunoSEQ multiplex PCR; TCRdb stores in-frame clones only, minus some. The sample includes more than 80,000 clones, 70% to 90% of them seen just once. Sample: CD4+ or CD8+ T cells sorted from blood, taken in a trial of the OX40 agonist ivuxolimab. The gene calls are TRBV7-3 and TRBJ2-1; 8 positions match TRBD1. The sequence was obtained from an adult with an advanced solid tumor such as melanoma, head and neck, liver or kidney cancer. CDR3 coding DNA: TGTGCCAGCAGCTCGGACAGGGTCTCCTACAATGAGCAGTTCTTC. The encoded protein is CASSSDRVSYNEQFF.